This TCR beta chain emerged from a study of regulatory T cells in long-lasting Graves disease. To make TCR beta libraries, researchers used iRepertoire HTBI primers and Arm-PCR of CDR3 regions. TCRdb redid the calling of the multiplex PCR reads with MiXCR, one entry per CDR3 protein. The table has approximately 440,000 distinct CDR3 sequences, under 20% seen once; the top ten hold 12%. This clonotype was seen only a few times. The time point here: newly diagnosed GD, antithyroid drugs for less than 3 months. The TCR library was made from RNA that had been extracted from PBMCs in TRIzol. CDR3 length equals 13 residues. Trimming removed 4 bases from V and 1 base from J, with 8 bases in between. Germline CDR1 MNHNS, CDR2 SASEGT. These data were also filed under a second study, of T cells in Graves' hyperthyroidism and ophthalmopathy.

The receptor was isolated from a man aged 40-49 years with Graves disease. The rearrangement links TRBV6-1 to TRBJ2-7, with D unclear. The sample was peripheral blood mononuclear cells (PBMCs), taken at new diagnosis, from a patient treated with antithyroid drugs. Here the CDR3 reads CASSGSHSYEQYF. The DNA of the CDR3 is TGTGCCAGCAGTGGGTCGCATTCCTACGAGCAGTACTTC.